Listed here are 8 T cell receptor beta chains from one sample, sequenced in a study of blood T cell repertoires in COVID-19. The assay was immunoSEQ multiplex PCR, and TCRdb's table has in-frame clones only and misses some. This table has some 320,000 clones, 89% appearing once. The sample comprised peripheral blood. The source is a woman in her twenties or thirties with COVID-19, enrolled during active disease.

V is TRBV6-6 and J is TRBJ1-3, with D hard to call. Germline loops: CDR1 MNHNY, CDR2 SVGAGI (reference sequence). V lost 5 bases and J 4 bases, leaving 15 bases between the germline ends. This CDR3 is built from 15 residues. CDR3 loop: CASSPLRAAGNTIYF. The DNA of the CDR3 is TGTGCCAGCAGTCCCTTGAGGGCGGCCGGAAACACCATATATTTT.

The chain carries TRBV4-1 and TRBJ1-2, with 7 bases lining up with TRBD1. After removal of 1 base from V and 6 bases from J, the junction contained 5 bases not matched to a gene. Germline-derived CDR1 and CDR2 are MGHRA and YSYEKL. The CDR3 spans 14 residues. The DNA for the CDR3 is TGCGCCAGCAGCCAAGTCAGCAGGGGGGATGGCTACACCTTC. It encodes CASSQVSRGDGYTF.

CDR3 protein: CASSLPRLAGGSSYNEQFF. For the CDR3, the DNA is TGTGCCAGCAGCTTGCCGAGACTAGCGGGGGGAAGCTCCTACAATGAGCAGTTCTTC. This chain uses TRBV5-8 with TRBJ2-1, with 13 bases fitting TRBD2. Trimming removed 1 base from V and 0 bases from J; junction bases left unmatched: 7. CDR3 size: 19 residues. The germline CDR1 and CDR2 sequences are SGHTS and YDEGEE. Based on the CDR3 plus reference TRBV5-8 and TRBJ2-1, the full variable domain is EAGVTQSPTHLIKTRGQQATLRCSPISGHTSVYWYQQALGLGLQFLLWYDEGEERNRGNFPPRFSGRQFPNYSSELNVNALELEDSALYLCASSLPRLAGGSSYNEQFFGPGTRLTVL.

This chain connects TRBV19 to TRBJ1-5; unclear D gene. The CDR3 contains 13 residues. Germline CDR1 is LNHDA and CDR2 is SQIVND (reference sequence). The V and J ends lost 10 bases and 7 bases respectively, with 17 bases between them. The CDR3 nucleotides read TGTGCCACCGACGCGAGGGCGGGACAGCCCCAGCATTTT. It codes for CATDARAGQPQHF.

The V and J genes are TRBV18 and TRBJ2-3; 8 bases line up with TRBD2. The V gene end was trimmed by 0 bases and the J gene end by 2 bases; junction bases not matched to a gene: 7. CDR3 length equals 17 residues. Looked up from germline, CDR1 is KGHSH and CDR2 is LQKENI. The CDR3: CASSPPQRGKYTDTQYF. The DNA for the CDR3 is TGTGCCAGCTCACCACCTCAGCGGGGGAAGTACACAGATACGCAGTATTTT.

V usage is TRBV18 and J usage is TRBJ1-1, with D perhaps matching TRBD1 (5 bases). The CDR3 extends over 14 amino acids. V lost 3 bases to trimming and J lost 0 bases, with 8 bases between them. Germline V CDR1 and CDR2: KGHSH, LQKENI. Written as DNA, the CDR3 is TGTGCCAGCTCACCCCAGGGCCTGAACACTGAAGCTTTCTTT. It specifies CASSPQGLNTEAFF.

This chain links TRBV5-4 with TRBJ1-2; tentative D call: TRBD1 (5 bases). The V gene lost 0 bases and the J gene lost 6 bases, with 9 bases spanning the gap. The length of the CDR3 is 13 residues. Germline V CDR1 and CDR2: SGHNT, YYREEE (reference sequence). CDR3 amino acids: CASSLGRVDGYTF. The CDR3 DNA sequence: TGTGCCAGCAGCTTGGGCAGGGTGGATGGCTACACCTTC.

The CDR3 spells CASSPKLYEQYF. Here the CDR3 DNA reads TGTGCCAGCAGCCCCAAACTCTACGAGCAGTACTTC. The J gene is TRBJ2-7, the V gene TRBV5-5; D is uncertain. The V end lost 4 bases, the J end lost 3 bases, and 8 bases lay between the germline ends. The CDR3 covers 12 residues. Germline CDR1 and CDR2: SGHKS and YYEKEE (reference sequence).